Following are 28 T cell receptor beta chains from one sample sequenced in a study of shared clonotypes between healthy human individuals. Method: immunoSEQ multiplex PCR; TCRdb's copy keeps in-frame clones and lacks some. The sample contains some 1,400,000 clones, 95% to 97% of which appear only once. The sequencing input was naive CD4+ T cells sorted from blood. Subset in this sample: CD45RA+ positively selected. These receptors originate from a man aged 25-45 years in good health.

Points on this clone: The sample carries other DNA sequences with the same CDR3. The rearrangement uses TRBV5-1 and TRBJ2-1; D unclear. The CDR3 length is 11 residues. The ends were cut back, 5 bases at V and 5 bases at J, with 5 bases in the middle. The germline V gene encodes CDR1 SGHRS and CDR2 YFSETQ. The DNA for the CDR3 is TGCGCCAGCAGGGAAGACAATGAGCAGTTCTTC. Amino acid sequence: CASREDNEQFF.

This clone was seen a single time. The rearrangement links TRBV28 to TRBJ2-7; D may be TRBD1 (6 bases). V gave up 6 bases and J gave up 7 bases, with 19 bases separating them. The CDR3 contains 14 residues. CDR1 and CDR2 (germline): MDHEN, SYDVKM. Here the CDR3 DNA reads TGTGCCAGCAGCCGGACAGTTATGTTTGGGGAGCAGTACTTC. This gives the protein CASSRTVMFGEQYF.

The chain recombines TRBV2 with TRBJ1-1; D is unresolved. Deletions cut 4 bases from V and 1 base from J, with 16 bases between. Per germline, CDR1 SNHLY and CDR2 FYNNEI. The CDR3 has 16 residues. In nucleotides, the CDR3 is TGTGCCAGCAGTGCCCGGACGGCCCAAGCGAACACTGAAGCTTTCTTT. The encoded protein is CASSARTAQANTEAFF.

This clone has a single count. This CDR3 is also generated by other DNA sequences in the sample. The CDR3 DNA follows: TGTGCCAGCAGCTTGGCGAGCTCCTACAATGAGCAGTTCTTC. Residues: CASSLASSYNEQFF. The chain is built from TRBV7-8 and TRBJ2-1, with D unresolved. Deletions cut 3 bases from V and 0 bases from J, with 6 bases between. The germline gives CDR1 SGHVS, CDR2 FQNEAQ. The CDR3 sequence is 14 residues long.

The chain is built from TRBV7-8 and TRBJ2-2; 12 nucleotides line up with TRBD2. CDR3 length: 17 residues. Trimming removed 5 bases from V and 7 bases from J; junction bases left unmatched: 11. Germline CDR1 SGHVS, CDR2 FQNEAQ. For the CDR3, the DNA is TGTGCCAGCAGCCAGACGACTAGCGGGAGATTTTTCGGGGAGCTGTTTTTT. Translated, it gives CASSQTTSGRFFGELFF.

The chain links TRBV27 to TRBJ1-5; D remains ambiguous. Per germline, CDR1 MNHEY and CDR2 SMNVEV (reference sequence). The CDR3 extends over 18 amino acids. The V and J ends lost 5 bases and 0 bases respectively, with 20 bases between them. The CDR3 sequence: CASSPRGGSSYSNQPQHF. CDR3 DNA: TGTGCCAGCAGTCCGCGAGGTGGCAGCTCTTATAGCAATCAGCCCCAGCATTTT.

The count of this clone is one. At the DNA level, this CDR3 is encoded by other sequences in the same sample as well. V gene TRBV18 combines with J gene TRBJ2-7; possibly TRBD1 for D (6 bases). Trimming pared 2 bases from V and 3 bases from J, leaving 8 bases between. The CDR3 length is 13 residues. Germline V gives CDR1 KGHSH, CDR2 LQKENI. As DNA, the CDR3 is TGTGCCAGCTCACCAGGACAGTACTACGAGCAGTACTTC. Amino acids: CASSPGQYYEQYF.

This clone occurred once. The chain uses TRBV5-1 and TRBJ2-1; TRBD2 aligns across 14 bases. The germline V gene encodes CDR1 SGHRS and CDR2 YFSETQ. The CDR3 runs 15 residues. Trimming cost V 4 bases and J 7 bases; bases outside gene matches: 4. This CDR3 reads CASSPRTSGRNEQFF. CDR3 sequence (DNA): TGCGCCAGCAGCCCACGGACTAGCGGGAGGAATGAGCAGTTCTTC.

The chain has TRBV5-5 and TRBJ2-1; TRBD1 matches 9 bases. V lost 4 bases, J lost 9 bases, and 11 bases stayed unmatched. Germline loops: CDR1 SGHKS, CDR2 YYEKEE (reference sequence). This CDR3 is 15 amino acids long. CDR3 sequence: CASSLRTGDEGEQFF. The CDR3 bases are TGTGCCAGCAGCCTTAGGACAGGGGACGAAGGTGAGCAGTTCTTC.

The rearrangement joins TRBV27 to TRBJ1-4, with D possibly TRBD1 on 5 matching bases. This CDR3 contains 15 residues. V dropped 1 base and J dropped 11 bases, with 17 bases sitting between them. Germline V gene sequence: CDR1 MNHEY, CDR2 SMNVEV (reference sequence). The CDR3 here is CASSLFRTPGGKLFF. CDR3 nucleotides: TGTGCCAGCAGTTTATTTAGGACCCCTGGGGGGAAACTGTTTTTT.

V usage is TRBV5-1 and J usage is TRBJ1-2; D not resolved. Trimming cost V 4 bases and J 1 base, with 11 bases left between them. CDR3 length: 14 amino acids. Germline V lookup: CDR1 SGHRS, CDR2 YFSETQ. Here the CDR3 reads CASSPAADNYGYTF. In nucleotides, the CDR3 is TGCGCCAGCAGCCCGGCCGCAGATAACTATGGCTACACCTTC.

The V and J genes are TRBV27 and TRBJ2-1; 7 bases agree with TRBD2. CDR1 MNHEY and CDR2 SMNVEV come from the germline V gene (reference sequence). V dropped 6 bases and J dropped 4; count of bases not matched to a gene: 3. The CDR3 runs 13 residues. In nucleotides, the CDR3 is TGTGCCAGCAGGTCTAGCGGATACAATGAGCAGTTCTTC. Encoded protein: CASRSSGYNEQFF.

This chain uses TRBV5-1 with TRBJ2-6; 10 bases agree with TRBD2. CDR1 is SGHRS, CDR2 YFSETQ, per germline. The V gene end was trimmed by 4 bases and the J gene end by 4 bases; junction bases not matched to a gene: 23. The CDR3 runs 22 residues. CDR3 protein: CASSTHEILSGRAYAGANVLTF. CDR3 in DNA: TGCGCCAGCAGCACGCATGAGATACTAAGCGGGAGGGCCTACGCAGGGGCCAACGTCCTGACTTTC.

This chain uses TRBV2 with TRBJ1-2, with D maybe TRBD1 (5 bases). Germline V gene lookup returns CDR1 SNHLY and CDR2 FYNNEI. Trimming left V 3 bases short and J 6 bases short, with 17 bases between. This CDR3 comprises 15 residues. The CDR3 sequence is CASSETGTDTDGYTF. In DNA form, the CDR3 reads TGTGCCAGCAGTGAGACCGGGACGGACACGGATGGCTACACCTTC.

The CDR3 DNA follows: TGCGCCAGCAGAGGAACCGGACTCTATGAGCAGTTCTTC. Amino acid sequence: CASRGTGLYEQFF. This rearrangement joins TRBV10-1 to TRBJ2-1; D might be TRBD2 (5 bases). This CDR3 has 13 residues. V lost 6 bases, J lost 8 bases, and 14 bases lay in between. From germline, CDR1 is WNHNN and CDR2 SYGVQD (reference sequence).

This sequence joins TRBV9 and TRBJ2-1, with 12 bases identical to TRBD2. The CDR3 is 20 amino acids. Germline trimming cut 2 bases from V and 0 bases from J; bases unmatched to any gene: 12. Germline-derived CDR1 and CDR2 are SGDLS and YYNGEE. For the CDR3, the DNA is TGTGCCAGCAGCGTGACCGGGACTAGCGGGCGCCTAAGCTCCTACAATGAGCAGTTCTTC. It codes for CASSVTGTSGRLSSYNEQFF.

Remarks on this clone: The sample contains more than one DNA sequence encoding this CDR3. V is TRBV29-1 and J is TRBJ2-1; 10 positions match TRBD1. In germline, CDR1 is SQVTM, CDR2 ANQGSEA. The CDR3 is 14 amino acids. V trimming: 6 bases; J trimming: 4 bases; junction bases outside the gene matches: 6. This chain's CDR3 is CSVQGDRGYNEQFF. Here the CDR3 DNA reads TGCAGCGTACAAGGGGACAGGGGTTACAATGAGCAGTTCTTC.

The rearrangement uses TRBV6-1 and TRBJ2-5; 7 bases match TRBD2. This CDR3 is built from 15 residues. V shed 3 bases, J shed 0 bases, and the junction held 4 bases outside the gene matches. In germline, CDR1 is MNHNS, CDR2 SASEGT. Here the CDR3 DNA reads TGTGCCAGCAGTGAGGGGAGGGCGTACCAAGAGACCCAGTACTTC. Protein sequence: CASSEGRAYQETQYF.

This clone has a single count. The chain has TRBV19 and TRBJ2-7; tentatively, D is TRBD1 or TRBD2 (5 bases each). Germline CDR1 LNHDA, CDR2 SQIVND (reference sequence). The CDR3 loop spans 15 amino acids. With 5 bases removed from V and 6 bases from J, the gap between germline ends came to 20 bases. Here the CDR3 reads CASSFNRDGVTEQYF. The CDR3 DNA reads TGTGCCAGTAGTTTCAACCGGGACGGCGTGACCGAGCAGTACTTC.

The chain joins TRBV10-2 to TRBJ2-1; maybe TRBD1 (6 bases). Germline V CDR1 and CDR2: WSHSY, SAAADI. The V and J ends lost 8 bases and 9 bases respectively, with 17 bases between them. The CDR3 is 13 amino acids. The CDR3 DNA reads TGCGCCAGCTGCCGTTGGGGGCGCGGTGAGCAGTTCTTC. Its protein is CASCRWGRGEQFF.

The chain employs TRBV19 and TRBJ2-1; TRBD2 matches 11 bases. V trimming: 6 bases; J trimming: 6 bases; junction bases outside the gene matches: 4. This CDR3 is 14 amino acids long. The germline V gene has CDR1 LNHDA and CDR2 SQIVND (reference sequence). CDR3 protein: CASRTGLAGNEQFF. The DNA of the CDR3 is TGTGCCAGTAGAACCGGACTAGCGGGCAATGAGCAGTTCTTC.

The chain links TRBV7-8 to TRBJ2-5; D uncertain. CDR1 SGHVS and CDR2 FQNEAQ come from the germline V gene. The CDR3 covers 12 residues. Trimming shortened V by 5 bases and J by 5 bases, and 9 bases separated the two germline ends. CDR3 sequence (DNA): TGTGCCAGCAGCCCTAGTAGGGAGACCCAGTACTTC. It is translated as CASSPSRETQYF.

V gene TRBV2 combines with J gene TRBJ2-2; D gene unclear. The CDR3 is made up of 15 amino acids. CDR1 is SNHLY, CDR2 FYNNEI, per germline. V was shortened by 4 bases and J by 0 bases, with 9 bases between the two germline ends. The CDR3 is CASSGRTTNTGELFF. The CDR3 DNA sequence: TGTGCCAGCAGTGGTCGGACCACGAACACCGGGGAGCTGTTTTTT. The whole variable domain, remainder taken from reference TRBV2 and TRBJ2-2, is EPEVTQTPSHQVTQMGQEVILRCVPISNHLYFYWYRQILGQKVEFLVSFYNNEISEKSEIFDDQFSVERPDGSNFTLKIRSTKLEDSAMYFCASSGRTTNTGELFFGEGSRLTVL.

The chain is built from TRBV5-1 and TRBJ1-3; D is undetermined. The length of the CDR3 is 17 residues. V was cut by 4 bases and J by 4 bases, with 21 bases left in between. Germline CDR1 SGHRS, CDR2 YFSETQ. The CDR3 DNA is TGCGCCAGCAGCCCCCTACCGTCGGGGAGTATAGGAAACACCATATATTTT. This translates into CASSPLPSGSIGNTIYF.

J is TRBJ2-7 and V is TRBV6-1; D not resolved. V was shortened by 0 bases and J by 2 bases, with 11 bases between the two germline ends. The CDR3 consists of 15 residues. In germline, CDR1 is MNHNS, CDR2 SASEGT. The CDR3 protein is CASSEAHGSPYEQYF. CDR3 in DNA: TGTGCCAGCAGTGAAGCGCACGGTAGCCCCTACGAGCAGTACTTC.

The J gene is TRBJ2-3, the V gene TRBV5-1, with TRBD2 matching 9 bases. Germline CDR1 is SGHRS and CDR2 is YFSETQ. The CDR3 is made up of 17 amino acids. V trimming: 4 bases; J trimming: 3 bases; junction bases outside the gene matches: 12. CDR3 nucleotides: TGCGCCAGCAGCCCCGGGACTAGCTCCCACGGGACAGATACGCAGTATTTT. Its translation: CASSPGTSSHGTDTQYF.

The CDR3, as DNA: TGTGCCAGCAGGCTCCCAGGGCAGGTGTTATGGAATGAGCAGTTCTTC. As protein: CASRLPGQVLWNEQFF. This sequence joins TRBV28 and TRBJ2-1; D might be TRBD1 (5 bases). The germline V gene has CDR1 MDHEN and CDR2 SYDVKM. The CDR3 loop spans 16 amino acids. Trimming removed 6 bases at V and 7 bases at J, with 22 bases between.

With regard to this clone: Other DNA sequences within the sample encode an identical CDR3. The gene calls are TRBV5-1 and TRBJ1-5; 8 bases line up with TRBD1. With 3 bases clipped from V and 4 bases from J, the junction kept 3 bases outside the gene matches. The CDR3 runs to 14 residues. Germline assignment: CDR1 SGHRS and CDR2 YFSETQ. The CDR3 is CASSSGQVNQPQHF. CDR3 nucleotide sequence: TGCGCCAGCAGCTCGGGACAGGTTAATCAGCCCCAGCATTTT. Together with reference TRBV5-1 and TRBJ1-5, the CDR3 gives the full variable domain: KAGVTQTPRYLIKTRGQQVTLSCSPISGHRSVSWYQQTPGQGLQFLFEYFSETQRNKGNFPGRFSGRQFSNSRSEMNVSTLELGDSALYLCASSSGQVNQPQHFGDGTRLSIL.